This entry lists 15 T cell receptor beta chains sequenced from one sample in a study of cytomegalovirus exposure and HLA in healthy donors. Researchers ran the PCR with 60 Vbeta and 13 Jbeta primers. Method: immunoSEQ multiplex PCR; TCRdb's copy keeps in-frame clones and lacks some. The sample includes a few hundred thousand clones, more than 60% of them seen just once. The sequenced material came from PBMCs. These receptors were taken from a man aged 35-49 years in good health and CMV-seronegative.

This clone appeared a few times. The J gene is TRBJ1-2, the V gene TRBV6-5, with 7 bases fitting TRBD1. CDR1 MNHEY and CDR2 SVGAGI come from the germline V gene. CDR3 length: 12 amino acids. V was pared by 10 bases and J by 4 bases, with 6 bases of the junction left unmatched. The CDR3 spells CATLGQLYGYTF. Written as DNA, the CDR3 is TGTGCCACCTTGGGACAGCTCTATGGCTACACCTTC.

This clone was seen more than once but under ten times. The rearrangement uses TRBV4-1 and TRBJ2-3; TRBD1 matches 9 bases. V shed 2 bases, J shed 6 bases, and the junction held 9 bases outside the gene matches. CDR1 is MGHRA, CDR2 YSYEKL, per germline. The CDR3 runs to 16 residues. The CDR3 coding sequence is TGCGCCAGCAGCCAACAGGACAGGGGAGTTATGGATACGCAGTATTTT. It encodes CASSQQDRGVMDTQYF.

The chain has TRBV6-5 and TRBJ1-5, with TRBD1 as a possible D gene (5 bases). The V gene lost 2 bases and the J gene lost 8 bases, with 10 bases spanning the gap. Germline-derived CDR1 and CDR2 are MNHEY and SVGAGI. The CDR3 covers 13 residues. The CDR3 coding sequence is TGTGCCAGCAGTTACAGGAGGGGCGAGCCCCAGCATTTT. Its translation is CASSYRRGEPQHF.

This clone was picked up a small number of times. The chain couples TRBV7-9 to TRBJ1-1, with a possible D match to TRBD1 (6 bases). The CDR3 totals 16 residues. Germline V gives CDR1 SEHNR, CDR2 FQNEAQ (reference sequence). V was shortened by 2 bases and J by 8 bases, with 21 bases between the two germline ends. The CDR3 is CASSLSLGSGTPEAFF. In DNA, the CDR3 is TGTGCCAGCAGCTTATCTCTCGGGTCGGGGACACCAGAAGCTTTCTTT.

Here the CDR3 DNA reads TGTGCCAGCAGCGTAGAGACGGGACAGTCGGATGGCTACACCTTC. As protein: CASSVETGQSDGYTF. This chain joins TRBV9 and TRBJ1-2; the match to TRBD1 covers 7 bases. CDR3 length: 15 residues. Germline V gene lookup returns CDR1 SGDLS and CDR2 YYNGEE. The V and J ends lost 0 bases and 6 bases, in that order; junction bases with no gene match: 8.

Points on this clone: This CDR3 is also generated by other DNA sequences in the sample. The V call is TRBV27, the J call TRBJ2-7; a possible D gene is TRBD2 (6 bases). The CDR3 runs to 14 residues. Between the trimmed V and J ends, which lost 4 bases and 3 bases, there was a span of 13 bases. Germline V gene data show CDR1 as MNHEY and CDR2 as SMNVEV (reference sequence). CDR3 amino acids: CASSWGTGVYEQYF. In DNA form, the CDR3 reads TGTGCCAGCAGTTGGGGGACGGGGGTCTACGAGCAGTACTTC.

This chain joins TRBV27 and TRBJ1-4; no definite D call. The CDR3 runs to 16 residues. The V gene's germline CDR1 is MNHEY and CDR2 SMNVEV (reference sequence). Trimming took 2 bases from V and 5 from J, leaving 15 bases between them. The CDR3 nucleotides read TGTGCCAGCAGTTTAATGGGCGTCGGAGGCAATGAAAAACTGTTTTTT. It codes for CASSLMGVGGNEKLFF. The entire variable domain, with the rest obtained from reference TRBV27 and TRBJ1-4, is as follows: EAQVTQNPRYLITVTGKKLTVTCSQNMNHEYMSWYRQDPGLGLRQIYYSMNVEVTDKGDVPEGYKVSRKEKRNFPLILESPSPNQTSLYFCASSLMGVGGNEKLFFGSGTQLSVL.

This clone was observed a single time. The chain is built from TRBV7-9 and TRBJ2-2, with 11 bases fitting TRBD2. Germline CDR1 and CDR2: SEHNR and FQNEAQ (reference sequence). This CDR3 is built from 15 residues. V was pared by 3 bases and J by 13 bases, with 10 bases of the junction left unmatched. In nucleotides, the CDR3 is TGTGCCAGCAGCTTGGAGACTAGCGGGACCCAGGGGCTGTTTTTT. Its translation is CASSLETSGTQGLFF.

The chain links TRBV5-4 to TRBJ2-7; 7 nucleotides line up with TRBD1. The J segment lost 1 base and the V segment lost 4 bases, leaving 5 bases of the junction unmatched. This CDR3 has 14 amino acids. CDR1 is SGHNT, CDR2 YYREEE, per germline (reference sequence). The CDR3: CASSVTGDSYEQYF. The CDR3 DNA reads TGTGCCAGCAGCGTTACAGGGGATTCCTACGAGCAGTACTTC.

The chain couples TRBV6-1 to TRBJ1-1, with TRBD1 identical over 8 bases. This CDR3 contains 12 residues. Germline V gives CDR1 MNHNS, CDR2 SASEGT. The J segment lost 8 bases and the V segment lost 6 bases, leaving 5 bases of the junction unmatched. In nucleotides, the CDR3 is TGTGCCAGCAGCTACGGACAGGGAGAAGCTTTCTTT. Protein product: CASSYGQGEAFF.

In this sample, this clone turned up once. The V and J genes are TRBV2 and TRBJ2-2; D is possibly TRBD2 (6 bases). The CDR3 totals 15 residues. Trimming stripped 8 bases from V and 2 bases from J, with 15 bases between. Germline CDR1 reads SNHLY; CDR2 reads FYNNEI. CDR3 sequence (DNA): TGTGCCAGCGCTTGGTCGGGAGACAACACCGGGGAGCTGTTTTTT. The encoded protein is CASAWSGDNTGELFF.

This clone was counted once. This sequence joins TRBV4-1 and TRBJ2-1; TRBD2 is a possible D gene (6 bases). Deletions cut 1 base from V and 11 bases from J, with 9 bases between. Germline V CDR1 and CDR2: MGHRA, YSYEKL. This CDR3 has 12 residues. This chain's CDR3 is CASSQGRGQQFF. CDR3 coding DNA: TGCGCCAGCAGCCAAGGGCGGGGCCAGCAGTTCTTC.

The chain employs TRBV27 and TRBJ2-2; D possibly corresponds to TRBD2 (6 bases). Trimming took off 7 bases at V and 1 base at J, with 13 bases between the two ends. This CDR3 spans 15 amino acids. Germline CDR1 reads MNHEY; CDR2 reads SMNVEV (reference sequence). The CDR3 sequence is CASISGTGNTGELFF. The CDR3, as DNA: TGTGCCAGCATCTCCGGGACTGGGAACACCGGGGAGCTGTTTTTT.

The V gene is TRBV9, the J gene TRBJ1-2; D is unresolved. Looked up from germline, CDR1 is SGDLS and CDR2 is YYNGEE. V lost 4 bases and J 2 bases, leaving 9 bases between the germline ends. The CDR3 has 13 residues. The CDR3, as DNA: TGTGCCAGCAGCCTCGAACGGAACTATGGCTACACCTTC. Its translation: CASSLERNYGYTF.

This rearrangement joins TRBV7-6 to TRBJ2-2, with TRBD1 matching over 9 bases. V was clipped by 5 bases and J by 3 bases; unmatched bases: 10. Germline CDR1 and CDR2: SGHVS and FNYEAQ. This CDR3 is built from 17 residues. In DNA form, the CDR3 reads TGTGCCAGCAGCGGCACCTCCGGGACAGGGTACACCGGGGAGCTGTTTTTT. It yields the protein CASSGTSGTGYTGELFF. The whole variable domain, remainder taken from reference TRBV7-6 and TRBJ2-2, is GAGVSQSPRYKVTKRGQDVALRCDPISGHVSLYWYRQALGQGPEFLTYFNYEAQQDKSGLPNDRFSAERPEGSISTLTIQRTEQRDSAMYRCASSGTSGTGYTGELFFGEGSRLTVL.